A single sample is the source of the 10 T cell receptor beta chains below, sequenced in a study of blood T cell repertoires in COVID-19. Produced via immunoSEQ multiplex PCR; TCRdb's table is partial and in-frame only. This table holds around 270,000 clones, 87% found once. Sequencing input: peripheral blood. The receptors come from a woman aged 50 to 65 with acute or convalescent COVID-19.

There are a few counts of this clone. The V gene is TRBV6-5, the J gene TRBJ2-7; TRBD2 agrees at 7 bases. J lost 0 bases, V lost 11 bases, and 13 bases had no gene match. CDR1 and CDR2 (germline): MNHEY, SVGAGI. CDR3 length: 15 amino acids. Written as DNA, the CDR3 is TGTGCCGCGGGGGTGAGGCCATCTGCCTCCTACGAGCAGTACTTC. Its translation: CAAGVRPSASYEQYF.

V is TRBV24-1 and J is TRBJ1-2; 9 bases match TRBD1. Per germline, CDR1 KGHDR and CDR2 SFDVKD. Germline trimming cut 4 bases from V and 4 bases from J; bases unmatched to any gene: 9. CDR3 length: 16 residues. The CDR3 bases are TGTGCCACCAGTGACGCTGGGACAGGGAAGGCCTATGGCTACACCTTC. This encodes CATSDAGTGKAYGYTF.

This chain links TRBV28 with TRBJ1-6; 7 bases line up with TRBD1. The junction had 9 bases not matched to a gene; V was cut back by 5 bases and J by 8 bases. In germline, CDR1 is MDHEN, CDR2 SYDVKM. The CDR3 has 15 amino acids. CDR3 loop: CASSERDRVDSPLHF. CDR3 DNA: TGTGCCAGCAGTGAAAGAGACAGGGTCGATTCACCCCTCCACTTT.

V is TRBV28 and J is TRBJ2-7; 7 bases are a match to TRBD1. The CDR3 has 15 amino acids. The junction had 8 bases not matched to a gene; V was cut back by 6 bases and J by 0 bases. In germline, CDR1 is MDHEN, CDR2 SYDVKM. As DNA, the CDR3 is TGTGCCAGCAGCCCTCCGGACAGGATCTCCTACGAGCAGTACTTC. It encodes CASSPPDRISYEQYF.

Regarding this clone: The sample holds other DNA sequences that translate to the same CDR3. The chain has TRBV19 and TRBJ1-4; D perhaps matches TRBD1 (5 bases). V was pared by 2 bases and J by 7 bases, with 8 bases between. Germline lookup yields CDR1 LNHDA and CDR2 SQIVND (reference sequence). The CDR3 runs 13 residues. CDR3 residues: CASSIQGGEKLFF. CDR3 DNA: TGTGCCAGTAGTATACAGGGTGGTGAAAAACTGTTTTTT.

This clone has just a few counts. This sequence joins TRBV30 and TRBJ1-1, with 10 bases matching TRBD1. V trimming: 2 bases; J trimming: 3 bases; junction bases outside the gene matches: 9. The germline gives CDR1 GTSNPN, CDR2 SVGIG (reference sequence). The CDR3 runs 16 residues. CDR3 nucleotide sequence: TGTGCCTGGAGTCGGACAGGGGGGTCATACTACACTGAAGCTTTCTTT. This gives the protein CAWSRTGGSYYTEAFF.

This chain links TRBV5-1 with TRBJ1-5; 7 bases map to TRBD1. CDR1 is SGHRS, CDR2 YFSETQ, per germline. J lost 5 bases, V lost 7 bases, and 9 bases had no gene match. This CDR3 region has 14 residues. The CDR3 nucleotides are TGCGCCAGCCGCCGGGACAGAGCCGATCAGCCCCAGCATTTT. Translation gives CASRRDRADQPQHF.

The chain couples TRBV4-2 to TRBJ2-3; the match to TRBD2 covers 8 bases. The trim removed 0 bases at V and 2 bases at J, leaving 10 bases unmatched. CDR1 LGHNA and CDR2 YNFKEQ come from the germline V gene. The CDR3 is made up of 18 amino acids. The chain's CDR3 is CASSQENAPGGITDTQYF. The CDR3 DNA follows: TGTGCCAGCAGCCAAGAAAATGCTCCGGGAGGGATCACAGATACGCAGTATTTT.

The sample holds one count of this clone. The chain is built from TRBV4-2 and TRBJ1-3, with 8 nucleotides matching TRBD1. Germline values: CDR1 LGHNA, CDR2 YNFKEQ. V dropped 1 base and J dropped 2; count of bases not matched to a gene: 4. The CDR3 runs to 16 residues. CDR3 sequence reads: CASSQVTGGAGNTIYF. CDR3 in DNA: TGTGCCAGCAGCCAAGTAACAGGGGGAGCTGGAAACACCATATATTTT.

V and J are TRBV7-2 and TRBJ2-5; 7 bases fit TRBD2. The V segment lost 5 bases and the J segment 2 bases; nucleotides outside the gene matches: 5. Germline assignment: CDR1 SGHTA and CDR2 FQGNSA. This CDR3 contains 14 residues. The CDR3: CASSPFGRQETQYF. The CDR3 bases are TGTGCCAGCAGCCCTTTCGGGAGGCAAGAGACCCAGTACTTC.